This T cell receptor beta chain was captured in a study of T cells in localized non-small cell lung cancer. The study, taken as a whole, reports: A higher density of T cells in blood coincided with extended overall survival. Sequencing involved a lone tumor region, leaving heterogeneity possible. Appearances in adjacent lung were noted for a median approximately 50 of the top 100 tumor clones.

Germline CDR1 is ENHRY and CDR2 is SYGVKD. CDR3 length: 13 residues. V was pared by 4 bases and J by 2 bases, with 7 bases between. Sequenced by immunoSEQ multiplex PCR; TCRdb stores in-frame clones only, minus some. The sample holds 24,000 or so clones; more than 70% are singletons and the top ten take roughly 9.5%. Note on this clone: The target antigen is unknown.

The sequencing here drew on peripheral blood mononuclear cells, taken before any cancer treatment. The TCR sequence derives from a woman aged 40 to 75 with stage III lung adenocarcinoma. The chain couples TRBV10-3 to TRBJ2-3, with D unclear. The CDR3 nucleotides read TGTGCCATCAGTGCGACCCCCACAGATACGCAGTATTTT. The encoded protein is CAISATPTDTQYF.